This record looks at one T cell receptor (beta chain) sequence and its context. Its specificity is unknown. TCRdb keeps only in-frame clones here, not all; method: immunoSEQ multiplex PCR. This table holds 120,000 or so clones, around 88% found once. This specimen comes from a study of cytomegalovirus exposure and HLA in healthy donors. The validation cohort, a group of 120 or so subjects, included the donors and was separate from the roughly 620-subject first cohort. This CDR3 is 15 amino acids long. Germline V gene data show CDR1 as LNHNV and CDR2 as YYDKDF (reference sequence). With V trimmed by 6 bases and J by 2 bases, 9 bases remained unmatched. Whole-study findings and limits: Among TCR beta chains, those listed as cytomegalovirus-associated numbered fewer than 200. Rare sequences made up most TCRs, while some public TCRs were found in many donors. The classifier reportedly diagnosed cytomegalovirus status with high specificity and sensitivity.

The clonotype was recovered from a man between 18 and 29 years old in good health and CMV-seronegative. The chain links TRBV15 to TRBJ2-7; 8 nucleotides agree with TRBD2. Sequencing used PBMCs. For the CDR3, the DNA is TGTGCCACCAGTCTAATTCGGGAGGGAGCCTACGAGCAGTACTTC. This sequence encodes CATSLIREGAYEQYF. The full variable domain, in which reference TRBV15 and TRBJ2-7 provide the parts outside the CDR3, is DAMVIQNPRYQVTQFGKPVTLSCSQTLNHNVMYWYQQKSSQAPKLLFHYYDKDFNNEADTPDNFQSRRPNTSFCFLDIRSPGLGDTAMYLCATSLIREGAYEQYFGPGTRLTVT.